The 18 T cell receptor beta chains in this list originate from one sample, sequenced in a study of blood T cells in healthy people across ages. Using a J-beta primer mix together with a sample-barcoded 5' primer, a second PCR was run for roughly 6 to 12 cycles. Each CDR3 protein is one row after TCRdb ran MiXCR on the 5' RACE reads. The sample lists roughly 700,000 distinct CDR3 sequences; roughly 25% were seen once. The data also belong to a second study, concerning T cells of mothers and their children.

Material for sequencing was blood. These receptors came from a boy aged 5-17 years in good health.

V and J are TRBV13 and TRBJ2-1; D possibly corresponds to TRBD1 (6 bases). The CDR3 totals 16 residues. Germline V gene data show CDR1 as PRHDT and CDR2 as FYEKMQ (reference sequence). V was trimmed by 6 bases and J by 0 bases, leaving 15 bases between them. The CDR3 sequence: CASSPRGFSSYNEQFF. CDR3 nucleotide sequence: TGTGCCAGCAGTCCCAGGGGTTTCAGCTCCTACAATGAGCAGTTCTTC. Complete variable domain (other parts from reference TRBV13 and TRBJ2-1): AAGVIQSPRHLIKEKRETATLKCYPIPRHDTVYWYQQGPGQDPQFLISFYEKMQSDKGSIPDRFSAQQFSDYHSELNMSSLELGDSALYFCASSPRGFSSYNEQFFGPGTRLTVL.

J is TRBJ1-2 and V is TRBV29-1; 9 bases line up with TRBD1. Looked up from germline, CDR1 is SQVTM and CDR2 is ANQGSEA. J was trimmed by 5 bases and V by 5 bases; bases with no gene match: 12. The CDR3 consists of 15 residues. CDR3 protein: CSVLPLSTGGYGYTF. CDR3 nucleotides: TGCAGCGTTCTCCCGCTTTCGACAGGGGGGTATGGCTACACCTTC.

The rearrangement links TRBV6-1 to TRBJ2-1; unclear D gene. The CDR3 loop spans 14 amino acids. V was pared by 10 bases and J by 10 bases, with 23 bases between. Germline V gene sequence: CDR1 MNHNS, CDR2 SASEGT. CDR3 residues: CAIRHLQTVHEQFF. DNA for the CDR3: TGTGCCATAAGACACCTCCAAACGGTCCACGAGCAGTTCTTC.

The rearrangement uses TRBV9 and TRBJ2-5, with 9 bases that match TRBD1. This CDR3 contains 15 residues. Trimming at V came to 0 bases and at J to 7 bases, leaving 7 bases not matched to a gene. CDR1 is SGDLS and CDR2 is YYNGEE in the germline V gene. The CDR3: CASSVVPGTGSTQYF. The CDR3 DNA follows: TGTGCCAGCAGCGTAGTACCCGGGACAGGGTCGACCCAGTACTTC.

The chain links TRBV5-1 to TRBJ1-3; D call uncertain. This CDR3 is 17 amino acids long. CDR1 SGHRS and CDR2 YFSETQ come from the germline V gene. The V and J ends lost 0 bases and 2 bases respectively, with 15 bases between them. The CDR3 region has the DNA TGCGCCAGCAGCTTGGAGTCCCAGCAAACCCCTGGAAACACCATATATTTT. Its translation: CASSLESQQTPGNTIYF.

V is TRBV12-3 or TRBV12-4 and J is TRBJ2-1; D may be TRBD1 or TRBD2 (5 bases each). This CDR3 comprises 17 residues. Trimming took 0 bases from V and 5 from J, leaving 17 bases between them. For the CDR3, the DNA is TGTGCCAGCAGTTTAGCCCTCCCCCGAGAGGGGAACAATGAGCAGTTCTTC. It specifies CASSLALPREGNNEQFF.

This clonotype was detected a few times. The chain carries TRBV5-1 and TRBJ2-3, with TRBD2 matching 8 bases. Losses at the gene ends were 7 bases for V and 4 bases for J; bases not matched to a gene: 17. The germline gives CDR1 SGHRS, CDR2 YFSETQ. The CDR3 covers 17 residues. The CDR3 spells CASRSGLASTWADTQYF. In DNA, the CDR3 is TGCGCCAGCCGTTCCGGACTAGCTTCTACATGGGCAGATACGCAGTATTTT.

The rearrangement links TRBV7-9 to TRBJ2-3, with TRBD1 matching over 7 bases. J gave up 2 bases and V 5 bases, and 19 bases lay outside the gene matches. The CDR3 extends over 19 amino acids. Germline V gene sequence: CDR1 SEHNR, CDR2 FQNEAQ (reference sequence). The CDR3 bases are TGTGCCAGCAGCCGGGATTTTGGACAGGACAAAGAGTACACAGATACGCAGTATTTT. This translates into CASSRDFGQDKEYTDTQYF.

This CDR3 reads CASSLGAIEQYF. The CDR3 nucleotides read TGTGCCAGCAGCCTGGGGGCGATCGAGCAGTACTTC. The chain joins TRBV12-3 or TRBV12-4 to TRBJ2-7; TRBD1 might be the D (6 bases). Trimming took 6 bases from V and 6 from J, leaving 12 bases between them. The CDR3 contains 12 residues.

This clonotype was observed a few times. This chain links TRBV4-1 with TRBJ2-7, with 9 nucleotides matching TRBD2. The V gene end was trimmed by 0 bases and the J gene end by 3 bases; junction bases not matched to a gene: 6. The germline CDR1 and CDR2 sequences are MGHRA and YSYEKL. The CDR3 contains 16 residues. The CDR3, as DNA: TGCGCCAGCAGCCAAGATGGAGAACTAGCGGGCTACGAGCAGTACTTC. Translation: CASSQDGELAGYEQYF.

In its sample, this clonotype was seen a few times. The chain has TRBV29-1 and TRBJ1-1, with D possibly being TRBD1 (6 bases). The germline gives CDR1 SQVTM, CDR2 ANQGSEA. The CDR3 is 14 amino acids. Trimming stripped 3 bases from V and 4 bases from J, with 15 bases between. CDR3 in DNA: TGCAGCGTTGATTGGGACACCGGGGTCACTGAAGCTTTCTTT. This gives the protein CSVDWDTGVTEAFF.

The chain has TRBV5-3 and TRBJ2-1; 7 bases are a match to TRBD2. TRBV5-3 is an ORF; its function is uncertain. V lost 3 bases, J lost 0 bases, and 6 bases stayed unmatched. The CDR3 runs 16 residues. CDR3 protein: CARSWGCGSSYNEQFF. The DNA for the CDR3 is TGTGCCAGAAGCTGGGGGTGCGGGAGCTCCTACAATGAGCAGTTCTTC.

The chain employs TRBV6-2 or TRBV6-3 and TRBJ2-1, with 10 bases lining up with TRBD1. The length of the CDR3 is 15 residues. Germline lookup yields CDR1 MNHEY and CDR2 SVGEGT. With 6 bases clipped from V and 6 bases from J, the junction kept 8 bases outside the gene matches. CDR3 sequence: CASSRPGQGFNEQFF. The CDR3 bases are TGTGCCAGCAGCCGACCGGGACAGGGGTTCAATGAGCAGTTCTTC.

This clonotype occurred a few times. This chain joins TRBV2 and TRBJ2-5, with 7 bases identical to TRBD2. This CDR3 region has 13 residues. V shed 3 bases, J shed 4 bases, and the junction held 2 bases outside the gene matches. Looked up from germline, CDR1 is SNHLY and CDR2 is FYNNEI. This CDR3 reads CASSERGLETQYF. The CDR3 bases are TGTGCCAGCAGTGAGCGGGGGTTAGAGACCCAGTACTTC.

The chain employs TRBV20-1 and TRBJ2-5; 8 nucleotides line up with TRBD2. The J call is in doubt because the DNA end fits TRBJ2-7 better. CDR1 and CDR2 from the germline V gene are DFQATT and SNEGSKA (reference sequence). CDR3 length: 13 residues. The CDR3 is CSARVAGYYEQYF. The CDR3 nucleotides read TGCAGTGCTAGAGTAGCGGGGTACTACGAGCAGTACTTC.

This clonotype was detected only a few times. CDR3 nucleotide sequence: TGTGCCAGCTCACCTACTTTCGAGGCAGGGTACTCATCTGGAAACACCATATATTTT. This codes for CASSPTFEAGYSSGNTIYF. V is TRBV18 and J is TRBJ1-3, with D maybe TRBD1 (5 bases). CDR3 length equals 19 residues. The germline V gene encodes CDR1 KGHSH and CDR2 LQKENI. Trimming took 3 bases from V and 1 from J, leaving 22 bases between them.

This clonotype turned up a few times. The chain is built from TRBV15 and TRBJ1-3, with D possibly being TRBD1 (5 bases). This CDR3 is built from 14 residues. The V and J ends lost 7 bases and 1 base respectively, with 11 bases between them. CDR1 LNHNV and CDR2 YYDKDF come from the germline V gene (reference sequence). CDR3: CATTDGASGNTIYF. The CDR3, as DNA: TGTGCCACCACCGACGGGGCTTCTGGAAACACCATATATTTT.

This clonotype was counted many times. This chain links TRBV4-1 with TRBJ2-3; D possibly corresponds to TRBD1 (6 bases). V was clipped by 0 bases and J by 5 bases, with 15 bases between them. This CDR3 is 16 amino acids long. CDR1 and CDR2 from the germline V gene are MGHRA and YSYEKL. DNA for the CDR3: TGCGCCAGCAGCCAAGATAATACAGGGCTTGGAGATACGCAGTATTTT. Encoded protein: CASSQDNTGLGDTQYF.